Below are 4 T cell receptor beta chains sequenced from a single sample in a study of CXCR3-negative and CXCR3-positive naive CD8 T cells. The TRB libraries of cDNA were built by UMI-labeled 5' RACE. TCRdb re-called the 5' RACE reads; one entry per CDR3 protein, DNA not given. The sample table includes tens of thousands of distinct CDR3 sequences. Sequencing was performed on naive CXCR3- CD8+ T cells from blood. Stated subset: CD45RO-CCR7+CD27+CD95- naive CD8+ T cells lacking CXCR3 (TNR3-). The origin of the receptors is a human donor in good health. Some clones in this sample may be carry-over from other donors' samples.

V usage is TRBV25-1 and J usage is TRBJ2-2; lacking DNA, the TRBD1 call made by TCRdb goes unchecked. This CDR3 comprises 15 residues. Germline CDR1 reads MGHDK; CDR2 reads SYGVNS. This chain's CDR3 is CASSLSWGGTGELFF.

The J gene is TRBJ2-7, the V gene TRBV4-2; TCRdb indicates TRBD1, and absent DNA this call remains unverified. There are 14 residues in the CDR3. Germline V lookup: CDR1 LGHNA, CDR2 YNFKEQ. The CDR3 is CASTQAGEEGEQYF.

The V call is TRBV20-1, the J call TRBJ1-6; with no DNA, the TCRdb D assignment of TRBD1 cannot be verified. This CDR3 is 17 amino acids long. Germline assignment: CDR1 DFQATT and CDR2 SNEGSKA (reference sequence). CDR3 loop: CSARDQFSRGWNSPLHF.

The rearrangement joins TRBV7-2 to TRBJ2-3; TCRdb reports TRBD1, a call that lacks DNA to check it against. The CDR3 length is 14 residues. CDR1 and CDR2 from the germline V gene are SGHTA and FQGNSA. CDR3 in amino acids: CASSSSGQGDTQYF.